The rows below give T cell receptor beta chains drawn from one sample of a study of cytomegalovirus exposure and HLA in healthy donors. Data came from immunoSEQ multiplex PCR; TCRdb stores just in-frame clones and leaves some out. The sample has 120,000 to 150,000 clones; the top ten hold around 1.5%. Sequenced material: PBMCs. The receptors come from a woman aged 45-60 years in good health and CMV-seronegative. Each CDR3 is given with its conserved first and last residue. The D gene is left open where the match is weak.

V	D	J	length	CDR3	DNA
TRBV6-6	.	TRBJ1-5	16	CASSYKPDSINQPQHF	TGTGCCAGCAGTTACAAACCGGACAGTATTAATCAGCCCCAGCATTTT
TRBV28	.	TRBJ1-2	14	CASSQSPDYYGYTF	TGTGCCAGCAGTCAGTCCCCAGACTACTATGGCTACACCTTC
TRBV7-7	TRBD2	TRBJ2-1	15	CASSLGRGSYNEQFF	TGTGCTAGCAGCTTAGGGCGGGGGAGTTACAATGAGCAGTTCTTC
TRBV28	.	TRBJ2-7	15	CASQSVYLSSYEQYF	TGTGCCAGCCAATCCGTATACTTGAGCTCCTACGAGCAGTACTTC
TRBV7-2	TRBD1	TRBJ2-7	16	CASSYFKDRERGEQYF	TGTGCCAGCAGCTACTTCAAGGACAGGGAAAGGGGCGAGCAGTACTTC
TRBV7-7	TRBD1	TRBJ2-2	16	CASSLGTGMRAGELFF	TGTGCCAGCAGCTTGGGGACAGGGATGAGGGCCGGGGAGCTGTTTTTT
TRBV7-3	.	TRBJ2-2	14	CATTWQANTGELFF	TGTGCTACCACTTGGCAGGCGAACACCGGGGAGCTGTTTTTT
TRBV4-1	.	TRBJ1-1	15	CASSLSGISESEAFF	TGCGCCAGCAGCCTCTCAGGGATCTCAGAGTCTGAAGCTTTCTTT
TRBV5-1	.	TRBJ2-7	13	CASSLEEGYEQYF	TGCGCCAGCAGCTTGGAGGAGGGCTACGAGCAGTACTTC
TRBV4-2	.	TRBJ1-6	19	CASSQVDIIRGVTNSPLHF	TGTGCCAGCAGCCAAGTGGATATAATACGCGGGGTAACGAATTCACCCCTCCACTTT
TRBV28	TRBD2	TRBJ2-1	18	CASSLVPSGGPLTSEQFF	TGTGCCAGCAGTTTAGTTCCTAGCGGGGGGCCCCTTACATCTGAGCAGTTCTTC
TRBV10-3	TRBD1	TRBJ1-2	14	CAISEPDRGHGYTF	TGTGCCATCAGTGAGCCCGACAGGGGACATGGCTACACCTTC
TRBV5-1	.	TRBJ2-5	15	CASSLGTALGETQYF	TGCGCCAGCAGCTTGGGGACAGCGCTGGGAGAGACCCAGTACTTC
TRBV5-1	TRBD1	TRBJ2-2	16	CASSWTGQSNTGELFF	TGCGCCAGCAGCTGGACGGGACAGTCGAACACCGGGGAGCTGTTTTTT
TRBV27	TRBD1	TRBJ1-2	16	CASSTKGQGARGGYTF	TGTGCCAGCAGTACAAAGGGACAGGGGGCAAGAGGTGGCTACACCTTC
TRBV2	TRBD1	TRBJ2-2	14	CASRQGSNTGELFF	TGTGCCAGCCGACAGGGGTCGAACACCGGGGAGCTGTTTTTT